The 18 T cell receptor beta chains given below trace back to one sample, sequenced in a study of early T cells in non-severe SARS-CoV-2 infection. TCRdb fed the 5' RACE reads into MiXCR, producing one record per CDR3 protein. The sample includes over 45,000 distinct CDR3 sequences, around 6% of them seen just once. Sequencing was carried out using whole blood. The receptors shown here come from an adult who was a healthcare worker with PCR-confirmed SARS-CoV-2 infection or an uninfected control (not recorded which).

This chain connects TRBV6-2 or TRBV6-3 to TRBJ2-1, with 12 bases fitting TRBD2. Germline-derived CDR1 and CDR2 are MNHEY and SVGEGT. The CDR3 is made up of 17 amino acids. V was pared by 3 bases and J by 0 bases, with 3 bases of the junction left unmatched. The CDR3 nucleotides read TGTGCCAGCAGTTATACTAGCGGGAGGAGCTCCTACAATGAGCAGTTCTTC. Translating it yields CASSYTSGRSSYNEQFF.

At least ten counts were recorded for this clonotype. The chain uses TRBV20-1 and TRBJ1-2, with D uncertain. The CDR3 is made up of 13 amino acids. Trimming took 0 bases from V and 8 from J, leaving 13 bases between them. CDR1 is DFQATT and CDR2 is SNEGSKA in the germline V gene (reference sequence). CDR3 region: CSARDYYVGGYTF. In nucleotides, the CDR3 is TGCAGTGCTAGAGATTATTACGTGGGCGGCTACACCTTC.

This clonotype was observed a few times. The rearrangement joins TRBV18 to TRBJ1-1; possible D gene TRBD1, 6 bases. Germline assignment: CDR1 KGHSH and CDR2 LQKENI. Trimming pared 3 bases from V and 3 bases from J, leaving 14 bases between. The CDR3 runs 15 residues. CDR3 region: CASSPRGGSDTEAFF. The CDR3 bases are TGTGCCAGCTCACCGAGGGGGGGCAGTGACACTGAAGCTTTCTTT.

The sample holds many counts of this clonotype. This rearrangement joins TRBV12-3 or TRBV12-4 to TRBJ2-1; no definite D call. CDR3 length: 15 residues. V was cut by 2 bases and J by 7 bases, with 15 bases left in between. The CDR3 here is CASSLQITLRNEQFF. DNA for the CDR3: TGTGCCAGCAGTTTACAGATAACCCTACGAAATGAGCAGTTCTTC.

This clonotype was observed a handful of times. V and J are TRBV5-1 and TRBJ2-1, with TRBD2 identical over 7 bases. V trimming: 6 bases; J trimming: 6 bases; junction bases outside the gene matches: 9. Germline CDR1 reads SGHRS; CDR2 reads YFSETQ. There are 14 residues in the CDR3. The CDR3 spells CASTGLEAINEQFF. The CDR3 DNA reads as TGCGCCAGCACAGGACTAGAAGCAATCAATGAGCAGTTCTTC. Supplemented by reference TRBV5-1 and TRBJ2-1, the full variable domain reads KAGVTQTPRYLIKTRGQQVTLSCSPISGHRSVSWYQQTPGQGLQFLFEYFSETQRNKGNFPGRFSGRQFSNSRSEMNVSTLELGDSALYLCASTGLEAINEQFFGPGTRLTVL.

This clonotype was recorded many times. The V and J genes are TRBV29-1 and TRBJ2-7; TRBD2 might be the D (5 bases). Trimming cost V 3 bases and J 4 bases, with 7 bases left between them. The CDR3 is 11 amino acids. Germline assignment: CDR1 SQVTM and CDR2 ANQGSEA. CDR3 sequence (DNA): TGCAGCGTTGACGAGGGTTACGAGCAGTACTTC. Protein sequence: CSVDEGYEQYF.

This clonotype appeared many times. V gene TRBV4-1 combines with J gene TRBJ1-1; possibly TRBD1 for D (5 bases). Deletions cut 4 bases from V and 5 bases from J, with 14 bases between. This CDR3 is 14 amino acids long. Germline-derived CDR1 and CDR2 are MGHRA and YSYEKL. The CDR3 nucleotides read TGCGCCAGCAGCCCAGGCGGGGCGAGGACTGAAGCTTTCTTT. This encodes CASSPGGARTEAFF.

This clonotype has just a few counts. This chain links TRBV11-2 with TRBJ2-1; 7 bases match TRBD1. The CDR3 has 16 amino acids. V shed 5 bases and J 8 bases; nucleotides not matched to a gene: 15. Per the germline V gene, CDR1 is SGHAT and CDR2 is FQNNGV. The CDR3 here is CASSPRPRQGIDEQFF. As DNA, the CDR3 is TGTGCCAGCAGCCCGCGACCCAGACAGGGTATCGATGAGCAGTTCTTC.

This clonotype was detected ten times or more. The chain recombines TRBV20-1 with TRBJ1-2; TRBD1 might be the D (6 bases). The CDR3 has 14 amino acids. The V gene's germline CDR1 is DFQATT and CDR2 SNEGSKA (reference sequence). Trimming removed 6 bases from V and 0 bases from J, with 14 bases in between. The CDR3 region has the DNA TGCAGTGCCGAGGGCAGGGGTACTAACTATGGCTACACCTTC. This encodes CSAEGRGTNYGYTF.

The genes are TRBV5-1 and TRBJ2-1; weak D call: TRBD2 (6 bases). The germline gives CDR1 SGHRS, CDR2 YFSETQ. V lost 7 bases to trimming and J lost 0 bases, with 11 bases between them. CDR3 length: 14 residues. The CDR3 bases are TGCGCCAGCCACGCGGGAAGCTCCTACAATGAGCAGTTCTTC. This translates into CASHAGSSYNEQFF.

About this clonotype itself: This may arise from a read error, as a much more abundant clone is one base away. This chain uses TRBV29-1 with TRBJ1-1, with 8 bases identical to TRBD1. CDR3 length: 14 residues. The germline gives CDR1 SQVTM, CDR2 ANQGSEA. The CDR3 nucleotides read TGCAGCGCTTGGACAGGGAGCATGAACACTGAAGTTTTCTTT. This gives the protein CSAWTGSMNTEVFF.

At least ten counts were recorded for this clonotype. CDR3 coding DNA: TGTGCCAGCAGAGCCTGGGACACCGCCTACGAGCAGTACTTC. This codes for CASRAWDTAYEQYF. The chain couples TRBV6-5 to TRBJ2-7; D may be TRBD1 (6 bases). The CDR3 runs 14 residues. The germline V gene has CDR1 MNHEY and CDR2 SVGAGI. V dropped 6 bases and J dropped 2 bases, with 14 bases sitting between them.

The V gene is TRBV5-4, the J gene TRBJ1-2, with 7 bases identical to TRBD1. Trimming removed 2 bases from V and 5 bases from J; junction bases left unmatched: 6. CDR1 SGHNT and CDR2 YYREEE come from the germline V gene (reference sequence). The CDR3 is 14 residues long. CDR3 loop: CASSLGGAGYGYTF. Here the CDR3 DNA reads TGTGCCAGCAGCTTAGGGGGCGCAGGTTATGGCTACACCTTC.

This clonotype occurred many times. The chain employs TRBV7-9 and TRBJ1-6; D is unclear. V was shortened by 0 bases and J by 7 bases, with 13 bases between the two germline ends. Germline values: CDR1 SEHNR, CDR2 FQNEAQ (reference sequence). CDR3 length: 16 residues. The DNA for the CDR3 is TGTGCCAGCAGCTTAGCGCTAGGGCTCGGGAATTCACCCCTCCACTTT. Encoded protein: CASSLALGLGNSPLHF.

This clonotype was recorded at least ten times. The chain has TRBV6-5 and TRBJ1-6; D gene unclear. Trimming took off 6 bases at V and 9 bases at J, with 24 bases between the two ends. The CDR3 consists of 17 residues. The germline gives CDR1 MNHEY, CDR2 SVGAGI. The CDR3 DNA follows: TGTGCCAGCAGCCCCACATCGACGGGCCGGCGGGTTTCACCCCTCCACTTT. Translation gives CASSPTSTGRRVSPLHF.

V and J are TRBV7-6 and TRBJ2-7; tentatively, D is TRBD1 (6 bases). The CDR3 is 18 amino acids. Germline V lookup: CDR1 SGHVS, CDR2 FNYEAQ. V was pared by 0 bases and J by 0 bases, with 18 bases between. The CDR3 spells CASSLAAPGELGSYEQYF. CDR3 nucleotides: TGTGCCAGCAGCTTAGCGGCCCCAGGGGAACTAGGCTCCTACGAGCAGTACTTC.

This clonotype was observed at least ten times. The chain couples TRBV24-1 to TRBJ1-1; D call uncertain. CDR1 and CDR2 from the germline V gene are KGHDR and SFDVKD. This CDR3 spans 12 amino acids. V lost 4 bases to trimming and J lost 11 bases, with 13 bases between them. The CDR3 spells CATSDSGNQAFF. The CDR3 DNA is TGTGCCACCAGTGACTCGGGGAATCAGGCTTTCTTT.

The V call is TRBV20-1, the J call TRBJ1-1; 7 nucleotides agree with TRBD1. The CDR3 sequence is 15 residues long. V shed 0 bases and J 4 bases; nucleotides not matched to a gene: 8. Germline loops: CDR1 DFQATT, CDR2 SNEGSKA (reference sequence). For the CDR3, the DNA is TGCAGTGCTAGAGACAGGGGGTTTAAGCTCACTGAAGCTTTCTTT. Translation: CSARDRGFKLTEAFF.